What follows are 13 T cell receptor beta chains derived from one specimen sequenced in a study of CD4 T cells in relation to SARS-CoV-2 and coronaviruses. CD4+ T cells from unexposed donors were obtained before the COVID-19 pandemic (2011-2018). After about 10 days of culture, CD4+ T cells were isolated. The protocol was immunoSEQ multiplex PCR, while the TCRdb copy is restricted to in-frame clones and leaves out a portion. Of 10,000 to 11,000 clones listed, 70% to 85% are singletons. These receptors have no known antigen. Sample: CD4+ T cells from PBMCs, cultured in vitro. The source is a human donor in good health.

This rearrangement joins TRBV29-1 to TRBJ1-1; maybe TRBD1 (6 bases). This CDR3 has 15 residues. Trimming removed 2 bases at V and 3 bases at J, with 16 bases between. CDR1 and CDR2 from the germline V gene are SQVTM and ANQGSEA. The CDR3 nucleotides are TGCAGCGTTGAACCCCACGGGGGCAGGGACACTGAAGCTTTCTTT. The encoded protein is CSVEPHGGRDTEAFF. The whole variable domain, filled in from reference TRBV29-1 and TRBJ1-1, reads SAVISQKPSRDICQRGTSLTIQCQVDSQVTMMFWYRQQPGQSLTLIATANQGSEATYESGFVIDKFPISRPNLTFSTLTVSNMSPEDSSIYLCSVEPHGGRDTEAFFGQGTRLTVV.

The J gene is TRBJ1-5, the V gene TRBV12-5; the D gene is possibly TRBD1 (6 bases). The CDR3 runs 15 residues. Germline V gene sequence: CDR1 LGHNT, CDR2 FRNRAP. V lost 2 bases and J lost 3, with 11 bases in between. This CDR3 is CASGLLEGVNQPQHF. The CDR3 region has the DNA TGTGCTAGTGGTTTGCTTGAGGGGGTCAATCAGCCCCAGCATTTT.

This clone was counted a few times. The chain recombines TRBV3-1 (or the pseudogene TRBV3-2) with TRBJ2-7; 8 bases line up with TRBD1. With V trimmed by 5 bases and J by 3 bases, 0 bases remained unmatched. The CDR3 sequence is 12 residues long. Germline CDR1 reads LGHDT; CDR2 reads YNNKEL (reference sequence). CDR3 DNA sequence: TGTGCCAGCAGCGGACAGGGCTACGAGCAGTACTTC. This codes for CASSGQGYEQYF.

This chain links TRBV7-2 with TRBJ2-1; D gene uncertain. V gave up 5 bases and J gave up 12 bases, with 17 bases separating them. Germline assignment: CDR1 SGHTA and CDR2 FQGNSA. This CDR3 has 13 amino acids. The CDR3 loop reads CASSPPGPVGQFF. The CDR3 DNA reads TGTGCCAGCAGCCCTCCAGGTCCTGTTGGGCAGTTCTTC.

J is TRBJ1-2 and V is TRBV5-5; 7 bases align to TRBD1. The V gene end was trimmed by 3 bases and the J gene end by 2 bases; junction bases not matched to a gene: 7. CDR1 and CDR2 from the germline V gene are SGHKS and YYEKEE (reference sequence). The CDR3 totals 15 residues. The CDR3 sequence: CASSWGQNQNYGYTF. In DNA form, the CDR3 reads TGTGCCAGCAGCTGGGGACAGAATCAGAACTATGGCTACACCTTC.

The rearrangement joins TRBV27 to TRBJ2-1; tentative D call: TRBD1 (8 bases). The V gene's germline CDR1 is MNHEY and CDR2 SMNVEV (reference sequence). The CDR3 loop spans 17 amino acids. The V end lost 0 bases, the J end lost 6 bases, and 18 bases lay between the germline ends. This chain's CDR3 is CASSLSPGQGGFNEQFF. The CDR3 DNA sequence: TGTGCCAGCAGTTTATCGCCCGGACAGGGAGGGTTCAATGAGCAGTTCTTC.

The V gene is TRBV4-1, the J gene TRBJ1-5; 7 nucleotides match TRBD1. Germline V gene data show CDR1 as MGHRA and CDR2 as YSYEKL. The CDR3 totals 16 residues. V lost 3 bases and J lost 6; bases outside the gene matches: 11. The CDR3 nucleotides are TGCGCCAGCAGCCACCCACAGGGGATGGGGGTTCAGCCCCAGCATTTT. This encodes CASSHPQGMGVQPQHF.

This clone appeared a few times. J is TRBJ2-1 and V is TRBV2; TRBD2 matches 7 bases. The CDR3 length is 15 residues. In germline, CDR1 is SNHLY, CDR2 FYNNEI. The J segment lost 0 bases and the V segment lost 10 bases, leaving 9 bases of the junction unmatched. The CDR3 sequence: CATSLAVSSYNEQFF. DNA of the CDR3: TGTGCCACATCCCTAGCGGTTAGCTCCTACAATGAGCAGTTCTTC.

The chain couples TRBV2 to TRBJ2-3, with D tentatively TRBD1 or TRBD2 (5 bases each). The CDR3 contains 15 residues. Germline V gene data show CDR1 as SNHLY and CDR2 as FYNNEI. The V gene lost 6 bases and the J gene lost 0 bases, with 13 bases spanning the gap. The CDR3 loop reads CASSKRGGSTDTQYF. In DNA form, the CDR3 reads TGTGCCAGCAGCAAAAGGGGCGGGAGCACAGATACGCAGTATTTT. Complete variable domain (other parts from reference TRBV2 and TRBJ2-3): EPEVTQTPSHQVTQMGQEVILRCVPISNHLYFYWYRQILGQKVEFLVSFYNNEISEKSEIFDDQFSVERPDGSNFTLKIRSTKLEDSAMYFCASSKRGGSTDTQYFGPGTRLTVL.

The V and J genes are TRBV6-2 or TRBV6-3 and TRBJ2-7; TRBD2 might be the D (7 bases). Trimming removed 5 bases at V and 2 bases at J, with 25 bases between. CDR1 is MNHEY, CDR2 SVGEGT, per germline. The CDR3 is 18 residues long. CDR3 residues: CASSNPLGGQGSPYEQYF. As DNA, the CDR3 is TGTGCCAGCAGTAACCCGCTGGGGGGGCAGGGCTCTCCCTACGAGCAGTACTTC.

The rearrangement joins TRBV18 to TRBJ1-2; no firm D call. The CDR3 covers 14 residues. Germline V lookup: CDR1 KGHSH, CDR2 LQKENI. Trimming took off 5 bases at V and 8 bases at J, with 18 bases between the two ends. CDR3 nucleotides: TGTGCCAGCTCAGTGGACGGAAAGACGTGGGGCTACACCTTC. Translating gives CASSVDGKTWGYTF.

The chain links TRBV29-1 to TRBJ1-6; 7 nucleotides match TRBD1. Germline V gene sequence: CDR1 SQVTM, CDR2 ANQGSEA. The CDR3 loop spans 13 amino acids. V trimming: 4 bases; J trimming: 8 bases; junction bases outside the gene matches: 5. The CDR3 coding sequence is TGCAGCGTTGGTGCAGGGGGGGATTCACCCCTCCACTTT. This translates into CSVGAGGDSPLHF.

The chain has TRBV27 and TRBJ2-7; possibly TRBD2 for D (5 bases). The V gene's germline CDR1 is MNHEY and CDR2 SMNVEV (reference sequence). This CDR3 comprises 14 residues. The V end lost 3 bases, the J end lost 2 bases, and 11 bases lay between the germline ends. CDR3 amino acids: CASSLSSRTYEQYF. In nucleotides, the CDR3 is TGTGCCAGCAGTTTGTCTAGCAGAACCTACGAGCAGTACTTC.